Included here is one TCR beta chain sequence, with context. Its cognate antigen has yet to be identified. Base-call qualities are not available, and no considerably larger clone is one nucleotide away. Participants were included only if at least one PBMC sample before ART initiation and at least two post-ART samples were available. Every participant with HIV received treatment in the United States of America. Before DNA extraction, cryopreserved samples of roughly 0.85-10 million PBMC were thawed and washed. At the time of the earliest PBMC sample, participants with HIV were aged between roughly 23 and 60 years. PBMC samples were contributed by each participant from 1-4 timepoints before ART initiation and 2-8 timepoints after ART initiation, with a median of 7 samples. Serial HIV viral load, CD4+ T-cell count, ART history and demographic data were obtained for every participant. Genomic DNA was extracted from unsorted PBMC with a Qiagen kit on a QIAcube, processed in batches of 12 samples.

This sample was taken from a study of long-term antiretroviral therapy in people with HIV (dated by TCRdb to between 2021 and 2023). In the study overall: The earliest samples were collected about a decade before the 2015 WHO recommendation for immediate ART, when ART was typically delayed until CD4 counts fell. Among the 30 or so participants with HIV, approximately 10 were female. This retrospective serial study examined whether starting ART and sustained HIV suppression were associated with changes in the composition and diversity of the TRB repertoire in peripheral blood. From 30 adults with confirmed HIV infection, the cohort provided under 250 cryopreserved PBMC samples, gathered serially across a mean of about six years (range 1-12). No cross-contamination during QIAcube processing was seen in test extractions of a monoclonal T-cell line run alongside around 31 polyclonal samples.

The immunoSEQ hsTCRB v3.0 assay was used at survey level resolution to sequence the TRB variable region. The target sequencing depth for TRB was about 40,000-55,000 T-cell genomes per sample. Pooled TRB libraries were sequenced on an Illumina MiSeq with a v3 150-cycle kit. The paper's data handling went like this. Repertoire analysis was performed in R inside a reproducible Nextflow workflow that covered QC, data transformation and analysis. LymphoSeq2, an R package for exploring AIRR-Seq data, was used to implement the custom analyses. A few samples yielding fewer than 5000 total TRB sequences were excluded, leaving 150 to 200 analyzed HIV repertoires. Of the approximately 190 retained HIV repertoires, approximately 60 were collected before and 129 after ART initiation. Repertoires were downsampled to 5000 TRB nucleotide sequences, and summary statistics were averaged over 100 downsampling iterations. TRB sequences were retained for analysis only if CDR3 regions of at least seven amino acids were present. Two measures captured diversity: a Shannon entropy-derived clonality score and the Gini coefficient. Repertoire networks linked the top 5000 CDR3 amino acid sequences whenever two sequences differed by an edit distance of one. For TRB CDR3 amino acid sequences, GLIPH2 was used to predict antigen specificity groups and MHC restriction. CDR3 amino acid sequences were matched against VDJdb and McPAS-TCR to flag known CMV, EBV, HIV or tissue antigen associations. Pre-ART, post-ART and control groups were compared with Wilcoxon signed-rank tests and Holm-Bonferroni correction. The source is immuneACCESS, and TCRdb retained only in-frame sequences with V and J called. Part of the clones is not carried over; for the studies checked, unresolved V genes explain less than half of this, and the remainder is unexplained. V and J calls and clone size are given by that table; D and trimming were obtained from the DNA. Recorded for this sample are about 17,000 clones; around 81% of them occurred a single time. 8.8% of the sample is taken by the ten largest.

The paper's findings and limits, for the study overall: CDR3 length ranges in HIV repertoires were narrower than in controls, and network structure suggested an antigen-experienced repertoire with only a slight naive shift after ART. ART initiation was associated with a significant increase in TRB diversity, but diversity stayed significantly below transplant donor controls even after long-term ART. At every time point, the repertoire was dominated by expanded TRB clones first identified before ART initiation, although this dominance fluctuated and, in many PLHIV, declined after ART. The samples span the years 2004 to 2017, and the ART regimens used may be less effective than current regimens. Because PBMC availability was limited, only the TCR beta chain was sequenced, with no alpha chain pairing. Because pre-ART samples had limited cell numbers, profiling was done on unsorted PBMC rather than on sorted CD4+ and CD8+ T cells. Inferences about post-ART repertoire changes are limited because no data were available on ART adherence, viral resistance or therapy changes.

Reading from cysteine to phenylalanine, the CDR3 counts 15 amino acids. This entry keeps only the CDR3 DNA: 45 bases, framed from base 1. According to the germline V gene (reference sequence), CDR1 reads MNHEY and CDR2 reads SMNVEV. V ends up 0 bases short and J 3 bases short, with an unmatched junction base count of 0. The TCR originated in a man aged 45 to 65 with HIV. The sample here was unsorted PBMCs, taken 0.3 years before starting antiretroviral therapy. This chain joins TRBV27 to TRBJ2-1; 9 junctional bases match TRBD1. The CDR3 protein sequence reads: CASSLSGQGYNEQFF. The base sequence is TGTGCCAGCAGTTTATCGGGACAGGGCTACAATGAGCAGTTCTTC.